A single sample is the source of the 29 T cell receptor beta chains below, sequenced in a study of T cell changes during pregnancy in multiple sclerosis. Produced via immunoSEQ multiplex PCR; TCRdb's table is partial and in-frame only. This table holds 35,000 to 45,000 clones, 90% to 95% found once. The source was peripheral blood, collected before pregnancy. The receptors here all came from a female donor with multiple sclerosis, enrolled in a pregnancy study.

This clone showed up just once. CDR3 DNA: TGCGCCAGCAGCCAAGAGGTTAGCTTCGCCACCGGGGAGCTGTTTTTT. Encoded protein: CASSQEVSFATGELFF. This chain uses TRBV4-1 with TRBJ2-2; D remains ambiguous. This CDR3 region has 16 residues. Germline loops: CDR1 MGHRA, CDR2 YSYEKL. Trimming left V 0 bases short and J 4 bases short, with 12 bases between.

The chain recombines TRBV2 with TRBJ1-3, with 12 bases fitting TRBD1. Germline V gene lookup returns CDR1 SNHLY and CDR2 FYNNEI. Unmatched junction bases numbered 13, after V lost 6 bases and J lost 4 bases. The CDR3 has 18 residues. Here the CDR3 reads CASRGQGATYGDGNTIYF. CDR3 nucleotide sequence: TGTGCCAGCAGGGGACAGGGGGCCACTTACGGCGACGGAAACACCATATATTTT.

The chain joins TRBV10-2 to TRBJ1-2, with TRBD1 identical over 10 bases. The V gene end was trimmed by 5 bases and the J gene end by 5 bases; junction bases not matched to a gene: 2. The germline CDR1 and CDR2 sequences are WSHSY and SAAADI. The CDR3 covers 13 residues. The CDR3 DNA reads as TGCGCCAGCAGTCAGGACAGGGGGTATGGCTACACCTTC. Residues: CASSQDRGYGYTF.

V gene TRBV7-9 combines with J gene TRBJ2-4; 8 bases match TRBD2. This CDR3 comprises 15 residues. Germline CDR1 is SEHNR and CDR2 is FQNEAQ (reference sequence). V lost 2 bases, J lost 1 base, and 1 base stayed unmatched. CDR3 sequence reads: CASSLSGGAKNIQYF. The CDR3 bases are TGTGCCAGCAGCTTATCGGGGGGGGCCAAAAACATTCAGTACTTC. The full variable domain, completed using reference TRBV7-9 and TRBJ2-4, is DTGVSQNPRHKITKRGQNVTFRCDPISEHNRLYWYRQTLGQGPEFLTYFQNEAQLEKSRLLSDRFSAERPKGSFSTLEIQRTEQGDSAMYLCASSLSGGAKNIQYFGAGTRLSVL.

This rearrangement joins TRBV7-6 to TRBJ2-7; TRBD2 matches at 7 bases. V lost 5 bases to trimming and J lost 2 bases; unmatched junction nucleotides: 6. This CDR3 is built from 14 residues. The germline V gene encodes CDR1 SGHVS and CDR2 FNYEAQ. This chain's CDR3 is CASSATGTTYEQYF. The CDR3 region has the DNA TGTGCCAGCAGCGCAACCGGGACTACCTACGAGCAGTACTTC.

This chain connects TRBV10-3 to TRBJ1-1, with a possible D match to TRBD1 (5 bases). CDR3 length: 15 residues. The V gene lost 0 bases and the J gene lost 2 bases, with 10 bases spanning the gap. The germline gives CDR1 ENHRY, CDR2 SYGVKD. CDR3 nucleotide sequence: TGTGCCATCAGTGAGTCGGGAGGGGCAAACACTGAAGCTTTCTTT. Its translation: CAISESGGANTEAFF.

The chain couples TRBV29-1 to TRBJ1-2, with 7 bases that match TRBD1. Trimming cost V 6 bases and J 4 bases; bases outside gene matches: 5. Germline lookup yields CDR1 SQVTM and CDR2 ANQGSEA. The CDR3 has 12 residues. The CDR3 spells CSVEQGTYGYTF. The CDR3 bases are TGCAGCGTAGAACAGGGGACCTATGGCTACACCTTC.

This chain's CDR3 is CAIRRANYGYTF. The CDR3 DNA reads TGTGCCATCCGGAGGGCTAACTATGGCTACACCTTC. This rearrangement joins TRBV10-3 to TRBJ1-2; D unclear. The CDR3 sequence is 12 residues long. Germline CDR1 and CDR2: ENHRY and SYGVKD. V was trimmed by 8 bases and J by 0 bases, leaving 7 bases between them.

The chain is built from TRBV19 and TRBJ2-2; 9 bases are shared with TRBD2. The J segment lost 6 bases and the V segment lost 5 bases, leaving 10 bases of the junction unmatched. The CDR3 has 16 residues. Germline V gene data show CDR1 as LNHDA and CDR2 as SQIVND (reference sequence). The CDR3 region is CASSLIAGVLSGELFF. The CDR3 DNA reads as TGTGCCAGTAGTCTCATAGCGGGAGTTCTTTCCGGGGAGCTGTTTTTT.

This chain connects TRBV9 to TRBJ1-1; 9 bases line up with TRBD1. Germline values: CDR1 SGDLS, CDR2 YYNGEE. CDR3 length: 15 amino acids. V trimming: 0 bases; J trimming: 4 bases; junction bases outside the gene matches: 4. CDR3 protein: CASSVAQGAGTEAFF. The CDR3 DNA sequence: TGTGCCAGCAGCGTAGCACAGGGGGCCGGCACTGAAGCTTTCTTT.

V and J are TRBV14 and TRBJ2-7; 8 bases line up with TRBD1. Unmatched junction bases numbered 6, after V lost 4 bases and J lost 7 bases. The length of the CDR3 is 13 residues. Looked up from germline, CDR1 is SGHDN and CDR2 is FVKESK. CDR3 nucleotide sequence: TGTGCCAGCAGCCTTCGGACAGGGAGTGAGCAGTACTTC. Translating gives CASSLRTGSEQYF.

The chain carries TRBV7-2 and TRBJ2-7; D may be TRBD2 (6 bases). This CDR3 has 16 residues. V dropped 2 bases and J dropped 2 bases, with 16 bases sitting between them. Germline values: CDR1 SGHTA, CDR2 FQGNSA. The CDR3, as DNA: TGTGCCAGCAGCTTAATGGGACTCCGGACCACCTACGAGCAGTACTTC. Translating gives CASSLMGLRTTYEQYF.

The chain joins TRBV28 to TRBJ1-1, with 7 bases lining up with TRBD1. Per germline, CDR1 MDHEN and CDR2 SYDVKM. The CDR3 spans 15 residues. Trimming cost V 5 bases and J 11 bases; bases outside gene matches: 17. CDR3 region: CASSGRAGGVEAAFF. Written as DNA, the CDR3 is TGTGCCAGCAGTGGACGGGCAGGGGGTGTCGAAGCGGCTTTCTTT.

This clone has only one observation. V usage is TRBV28 and J usage is TRBJ2-1, with D possibly matching TRBD2 (6 bases). Per germline, CDR1 MDHEN and CDR2 SYDVKM. V was trimmed by 3 bases and J by 3 bases, leaving 9 bases between them. This CDR3 comprises 14 residues. The CDR3 loop reads CASSFSGFYNEQFF. Here the CDR3 DNA reads TGTGCCAGCAGTTTTAGCGGCTTCTACAATGAGCAGTTCTTC.

The DNA for the CDR3 is TGTGCCAGCAGCCCAGGGCCCACCATTCAGCCCCAGCATTTT. This encodes CASSPGPTIQPQHF. The V and J genes are TRBV7-9 and TRBJ1-5; the D gene is possibly TRBD1 (5 bases). This CDR3 comprises 14 residues. Per the germline V gene, CDR1 is SEHNR and CDR2 is FQNEAQ (reference sequence). Trimming took off 5 bases at V and 6 bases at J, with 14 bases between the two ends.

The chain recombines TRBV29-1 with TRBJ1-4; TRBD1 matches at 10 bases. The CDR3 spans 15 residues. The V gene's germline CDR1 is SQVTM and CDR2 ANQGSEA. Trimming removed 4 bases from V and 2 bases from J; junction bases left unmatched: 4. In DNA, the CDR3 is TGCAGCGTTGGGGACAGGGGAATTACTAATGAAAAACTGTTTTTT. Translated, it gives CSVGDRGITNEKLFF.

The CDR3 protein is CASSLGEDWGYTF. The CDR3 DNA reads as TGTGCCAGCAGCTTAGGGGAGGACTGGGGCTACACCTTC. The gene calls are TRBV5-4 and TRBJ1-2; the D gene is possibly TRBD1 (5 bases). Trimming cost V 2 bases and J 8 bases, with 13 bases left between them. Germline V CDR1 and CDR2: SGHNT, YYREEE (reference sequence). The CDR3 runs to 13 residues.

This chain uses TRBV19 with TRBJ2-7; 8 bases match TRBD2. This CDR3 contains 15 residues. The germline V gene has CDR1 LNHDA and CDR2 SQIVND (reference sequence). J was trimmed by 0 bases and V by 5 bases; bases with no gene match: 6. The CDR3 protein is CASSPFSGTSYEQYF. CDR3 DNA sequence: TGTGCCAGTAGTCCTTTTAGCGGGACCTCCTACGAGCAGTACTTC.

This clone was observed once. The genes are TRBV11-3 and TRBJ2-1; 8 positions agree with TRBD1. The CDR3 extends over 16 amino acids. V trimming: 4 bases; J trimming: 3 bases; junction bases outside the gene matches: 8. Germline V CDR1 and CDR2: SGHNT, YENEEA. The CDR3 region is CASSSRTGKLYNEQFF. CDR3 nucleotide sequence: TGTGCCAGCAGCTCTAGGACAGGGAAACTCTACAATGAGCAGTTCTTC.

The sample holds one count of this clone. CDR3 in DNA: TGTGCCATCAGTGGGGGCCTCTTGGCCTTTGAAAAACTGTTTTTT. This translates into CAISGGLLAFEKLFF. The chain joins TRBV10-3 to TRBJ1-4; TRBD1 is a possible D gene (5 bases). The V end was cut by 4 bases, the J end by 7 bases, with 16 bases between. Per germline, CDR1 ENHRY and CDR2 SYGVKD. CDR3 length equals 15 residues.

The chain is built from TRBV13 and TRBJ1-1; 9 bases fit TRBD1. Germline CDR1 is PRHDT and CDR2 is FYEKMQ (reference sequence). Unmatched junction bases numbered 8, after V lost 4 bases and J lost 5 bases. The CDR3 is made up of 15 amino acids. The CDR3 protein is CASSWMTGGGTEAFF. CDR3 coding DNA: TGTGCCAGCAGCTGGATGACAGGGGGAGGTACTGAAGCTTTCTTT.

This chain links TRBV28 with TRBJ1-5; 8 bases align to TRBD1. Trimming took 3 bases from V and 5 from J; bases not matched to a gene: 6. Germline CDR1 is MDHEN and CDR2 is SYDVKM. The CDR3 covers 15 residues. The CDR3 nucleotides read TGTGCCAGCAGTTTTTTTGTACAGGGGGATCAGCCCCAGCATTTT. Amino acid sequence: CASSFFVQGDQPQHF.

The chain recombines TRBV7-9 with TRBJ2-1; TRBD2 agrees at 7 bases. Per the germline V gene, CDR1 is SEHNR and CDR2 is FQNEAQ (reference sequence). Germline trimming cut 6 bases from V and 5 bases from J; bases unmatched to any gene: 10. The CDR3 loop spans 15 amino acids. In DNA, the CDR3 is TGTGCCAGCAGTCAATCGGGGGGTGGCCACAATGAGCAGTTCTTC. Amino acid sequence: CASSQSGGGHNEQFF. Full variable domain (missing parts from reference TRBV7-9 and TRBJ2-1): DTGVSQNPRHKITKRGQNVTFRCDPISEHNRLYWYRQTLGQGPEFLTYFQNEAQLEKSRLLSDRFSAERPKGSFSTLEIQRTEQGDSAMYLCASSQSGGGHNEQFFGPGTRLTVL.

Comment on this clone: The same CDR3 is also encoded by other DNA sequences in this sample. The rearrangement joins TRBV13 to TRBJ2-7; the match to TRBD2 covers 10 bases. The CDR3 spans 18 residues. Per the germline V gene, CDR1 is PRHDT and CDR2 is FYEKMQ (reference sequence). The V segment lost 9 bases and the J segment 3 bases; nucleotides outside the gene matches: 20. The DNA for the CDR3 is TGTGCCAGGCTCTTGCGACCCCTTTCTAGCGGGAGAAACTACGAGCAGTACTTC. This translates into CARLLRPLSSGRNYEQYF.

The gene calls are TRBV10-3 and TRBJ1-5; the D gene is possibly TRBD1 (6 bases). The CDR3 runs to 14 residues. CDR1 and CDR2 from the germline V gene are ENHRY and SYGVKD. V was cut by 6 bases and J by 0 bases, with 9 bases left in between. The CDR3 DNA reads TGTGCCATCAGCCGGGACATTAGCAATCAGCCCCAGCATTTT. Protein: CAISRDISNQPQHF.

V and J are TRBV7-2 and TRBJ1-5; no reliable D call. The CDR3 spans 13 residues. The germline CDR1 and CDR2 sequences are SGHTA and FQGNSA. V was shortened by 5 bases and J by 6 bases, with 11 bases between the two germline ends. CDR3 residues: CASSPSYGQPQHF. The CDR3 bases are TGTGCCAGCAGCCCTTCGTACGGTCAGCCCCAGCATTTT. Variable domain in full (rest from reference TRBV7-2 and TRBJ1-5): GAGVSQSPSNKVTEKGKDVELRCDPISGHTALYWYRQSLGQGLEFLIYFQGNSAPDKSGLPSDRFSAERTGGSVSTLTIQRTQQEDSAVYLCASSPSYGQPQHFGDGTRLSIL.

The genes are TRBV9 and TRBJ2-3; maybe TRBD2 (6 bases). CDR3 length equals 14 residues. Looked up from germline, CDR1 is SGDLS and CDR2 is YYNGEE. V was shortened by 2 bases and J by 1 base, with 8 bases between the two germline ends. Written as DNA, the CDR3 is TGTGCCAGCAGCGTTAGCGGTCGCACAGATACGCAGTATTTT. Translated: CASSVSGRTDTQYF.

The rearrangement uses TRBV6-5 and TRBJ2-3, with 8 bases lining up with TRBD2. The trim removed 2 bases at V and 2 bases at J, leaving 6 bases unmatched. The V gene's germline CDR1 is MNHEY and CDR2 SVGAGI. This CDR3 is built from 16 residues. The DNA for the CDR3 is TGTGCCAGCAGTTACGGCTCTAGCGGGCACACAGATACGCAGTATTTT. It codes for CASSYGSSGHTDTQYF.

The chain combines TRBV14 with TRBJ2-3, with 13 bases that match TRBD2. This CDR3 has 17 residues. Germline lookup yields CDR1 SGHDN and CDR2 FVKESK. V lost 4 bases, J lost 2 bases, and 6 bases stayed unmatched. The CDR3 DNA follows: TGTGCCAGCAGCCCAAGGACTAGCGGGAGTTACACAGATACGCAGTATTTT. Translation: CASSPRTSGSYTDTQYF.